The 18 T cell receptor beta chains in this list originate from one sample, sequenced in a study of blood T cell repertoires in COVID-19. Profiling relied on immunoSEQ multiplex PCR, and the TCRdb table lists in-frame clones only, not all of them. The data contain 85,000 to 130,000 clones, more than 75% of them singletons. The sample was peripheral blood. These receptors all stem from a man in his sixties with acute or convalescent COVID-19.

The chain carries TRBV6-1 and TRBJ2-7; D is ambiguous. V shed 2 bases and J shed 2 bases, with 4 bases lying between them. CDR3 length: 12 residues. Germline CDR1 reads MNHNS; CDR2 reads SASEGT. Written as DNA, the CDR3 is TGTGCCAGCAGTGAATCCACCTACGAGCAGTACGTC. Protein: CASSESTYEQYV.

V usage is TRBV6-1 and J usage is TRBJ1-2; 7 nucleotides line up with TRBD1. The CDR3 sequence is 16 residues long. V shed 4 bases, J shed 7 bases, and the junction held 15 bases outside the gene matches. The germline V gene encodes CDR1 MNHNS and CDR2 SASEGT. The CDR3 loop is CASSGGRRGQISGYTF. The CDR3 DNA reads TGTGCCAGCAGTGGGGGACGGCGGGGACAGATCTCTGGCTACACCTTC.

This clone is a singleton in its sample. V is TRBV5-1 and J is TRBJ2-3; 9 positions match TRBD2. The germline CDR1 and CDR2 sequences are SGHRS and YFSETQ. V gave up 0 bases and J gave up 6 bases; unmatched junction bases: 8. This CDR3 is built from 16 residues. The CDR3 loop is CASSLGVAGAGDTQYF. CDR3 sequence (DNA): TGCGCCAGCAGCTTGGGAGTAGCGGGAGCTGGGGATACGCAGTATTTT.

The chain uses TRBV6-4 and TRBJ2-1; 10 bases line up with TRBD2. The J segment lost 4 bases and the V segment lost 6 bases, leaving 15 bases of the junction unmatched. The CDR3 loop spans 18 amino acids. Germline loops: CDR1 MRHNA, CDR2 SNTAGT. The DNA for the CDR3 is TGTGCCAGCAGCGATGAGCTGAGAGCGGGAGGGGGGTACAATGAGCAGTTCTTC. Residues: CASSDELRAGGGYNEQFF.

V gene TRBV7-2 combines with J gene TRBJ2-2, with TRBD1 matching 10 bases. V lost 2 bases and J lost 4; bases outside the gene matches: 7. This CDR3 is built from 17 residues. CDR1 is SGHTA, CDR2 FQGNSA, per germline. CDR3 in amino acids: CASSLRRGQGGTGELFF. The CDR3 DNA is TGTGCCAGCAGCTTACGGCGTGGACAGGGGGGCACCGGGGAGCTGTTTTTT.

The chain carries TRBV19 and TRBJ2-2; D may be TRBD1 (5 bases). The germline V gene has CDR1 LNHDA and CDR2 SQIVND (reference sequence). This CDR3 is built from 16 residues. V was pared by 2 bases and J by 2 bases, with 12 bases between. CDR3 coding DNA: TGTGCCAGTAGTATACCAGGGCTCAGAAACACCGGGGAGCTGTTTTTT. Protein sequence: CASSIPGLRNTGELFF.

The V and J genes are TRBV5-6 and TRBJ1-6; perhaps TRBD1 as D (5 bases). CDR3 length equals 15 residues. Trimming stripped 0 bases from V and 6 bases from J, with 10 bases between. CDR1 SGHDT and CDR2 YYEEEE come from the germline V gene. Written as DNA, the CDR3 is TGTGCCAGCAGCTTGGATGGGGGGTTTAATTCACCCCTCCACTTT. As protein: CASSLDGGFNSPLHF.

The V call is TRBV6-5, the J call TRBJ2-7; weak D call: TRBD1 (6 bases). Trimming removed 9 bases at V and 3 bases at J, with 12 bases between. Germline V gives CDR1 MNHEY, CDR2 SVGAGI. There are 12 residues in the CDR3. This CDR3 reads CASRGNSYEQYF. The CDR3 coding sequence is TGTGCCAGTAGGGGGAATAGCTACGAGCAGTACTTC.

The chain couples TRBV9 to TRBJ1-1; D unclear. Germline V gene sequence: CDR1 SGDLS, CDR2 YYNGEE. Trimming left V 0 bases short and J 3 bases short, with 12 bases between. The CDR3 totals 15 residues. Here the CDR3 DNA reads TGTGCCAGCAGCGTAGGCGGGGTGGGGTACACTGAAGCTTTCTTT. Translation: CASSVGGVGYTEAFF.

CDR3 nucleotide sequence: TGCGCCAGCAGCGATCGACAGGGGAATAGCGAAAAACTGTTTTTT. Translation gives CASSDRQGNSEKLFF. This chain joins TRBV5-1 and TRBJ1-4; 8 bases are shared with TRBD1. The CDR3 length is 15 residues. The junction had 10 bases not matched to a gene; V was cut back by 4 bases and J by 8 bases. Germline assignment: CDR1 SGHRS and CDR2 YFSETQ.

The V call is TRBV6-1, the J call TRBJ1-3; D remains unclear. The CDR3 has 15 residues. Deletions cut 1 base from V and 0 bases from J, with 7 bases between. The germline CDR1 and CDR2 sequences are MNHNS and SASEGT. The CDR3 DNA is TGTGCCAGCAGTGAAGGAGTGAGCTCTGGAAACACCATATATTTT. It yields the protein CASSEGVSSGNTIYF.

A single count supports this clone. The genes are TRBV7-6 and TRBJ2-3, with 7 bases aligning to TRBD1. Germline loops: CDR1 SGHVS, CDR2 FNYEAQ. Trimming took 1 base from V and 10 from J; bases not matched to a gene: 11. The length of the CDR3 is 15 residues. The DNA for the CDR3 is TGTGCCAGCAGCTTAGGTTCAAGGGGGCGGATGTCGCAGTATTTT. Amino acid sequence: CASSLGSRGRMSQYF.

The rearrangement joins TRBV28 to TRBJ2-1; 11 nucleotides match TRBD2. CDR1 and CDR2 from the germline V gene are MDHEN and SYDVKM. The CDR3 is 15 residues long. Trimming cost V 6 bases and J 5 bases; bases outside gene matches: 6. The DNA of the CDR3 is TGTGCCAGCAGAGTACTAGCGGGAGTAAACAATGAGCAGTTCTTC. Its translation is CASRVLAGVNNEQFF.

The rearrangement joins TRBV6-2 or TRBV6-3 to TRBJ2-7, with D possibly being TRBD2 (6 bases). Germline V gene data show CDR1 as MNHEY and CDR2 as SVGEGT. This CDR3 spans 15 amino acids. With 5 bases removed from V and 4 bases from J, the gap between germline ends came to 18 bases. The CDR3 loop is CASSRTGVGGYEQYV. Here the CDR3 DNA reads TGTGCCAGCAGTAGGACGGGAGTGGGGGGATACGAGCAGTACGTC.

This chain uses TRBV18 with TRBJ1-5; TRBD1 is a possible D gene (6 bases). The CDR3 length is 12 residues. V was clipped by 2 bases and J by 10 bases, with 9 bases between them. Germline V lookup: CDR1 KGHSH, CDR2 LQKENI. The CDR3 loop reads CASSPGGDPQHF. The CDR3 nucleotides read TGTGCCAGCTCACCAGGGGGCGACCCCCAGCATTTT. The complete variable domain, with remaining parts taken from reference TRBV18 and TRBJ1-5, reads NAGVMQNPRHLVRRRGQEARLRCSPMKGHSHVYWYRQLPEEGLKFMVYLQKENIIDESGMPKERFSAEFPKEGPSILRIQQVVRGDSAAYFCASSPGGDPQHFGDGTRLSIL.

The CDR3 region is CASTPTGIRLPLHF. The CDR3, as DNA: TGTGCCAGCACCCCGACAGGGATCCGCTTACCCCTCCACTTT. This rearrangement joins TRBV13 to TRBJ1-6, with TRBD1 identical over 7 bases. V shed 7 bases and J 12 bases; nucleotides not matched to a gene: 12. Germline CDR1 reads PRHDT; CDR2 reads FYEKMQ (reference sequence). The CDR3 spans 14 residues.

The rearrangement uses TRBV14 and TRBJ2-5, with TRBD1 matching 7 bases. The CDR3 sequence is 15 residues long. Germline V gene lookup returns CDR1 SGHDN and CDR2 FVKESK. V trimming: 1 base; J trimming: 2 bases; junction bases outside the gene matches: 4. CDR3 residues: CASSQGGTVQETQYF. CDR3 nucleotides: TGTGCCAGCAGCCAAGGGGGGACAGTACAAGAGACCCAGTACTTC.

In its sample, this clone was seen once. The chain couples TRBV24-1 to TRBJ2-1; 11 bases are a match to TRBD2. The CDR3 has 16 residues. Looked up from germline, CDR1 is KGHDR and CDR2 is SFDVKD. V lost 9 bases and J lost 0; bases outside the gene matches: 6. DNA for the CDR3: TGTGCCACCGGGCTAGCGGGAGGCCGCTCCTACAATGAGCAGTTCTTC. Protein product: CATGLAGGRSYNEQFF.